This T cell receptor beta chain was recorded in a study of CD8 T cells in Susac syndrome (dated by TCRdb to the late 2010s). Context from the whole study: Of the Susac syndrome patients who were sequenced, fewer than ten were in clinical remission while about 6 had clinically active disease. At blood withdrawal, Susac syndrome patients were therapy-naive, treated with corticosteroids (with IVIg additionally given to some), or treated with IVIg alone. The study used repertoire sequencing to test whether antigen drove CD8+ T cell activation and differentiation in Susac syndrome.

For this clonotype: What this receptor recognizes is not known. Base qualities are not provided; no much larger clone lies one nucleotide away.

RNA was extracted using the RNeasy kit, and roughly 0.5 to 1 ug of the RNA was reverse transcribed with random hexamers. The immunoSEQ multiplex PCR assay, covering 54 Vbeta and 13 Jbeta segments, was used to amplify TCR beta CDR3 regions. PCR amplification bias was corrected by using a synthetic template baseline for primer optimization and computational correction. The authors' pipeline ran thus. Reads were assigned to V, D and J genes according to IMGT and analyzed in immunoSEQ Analyzer, with only productive sequences retained. Clonality was calculated as one minus the Shannon entropy normalized by log2 of the number of productive unique sequences. For each patient and control, public and private clones were evaluated among the 100 most prevalent clones. Susac-specific clones were defined as absent from healthy and MS cohorts, 850 to 1,300 published viral clones and other ImmuneACCESS disease sequences. The raw public reads went through TCRdb reprocessing: fastp at Q25, MiXCR clone calling, in-frame beta chains kept. Records with the same CDR3 protein are collapsed into one entry carrying the most frequent genes and DNA. TCRdb's processing, not the study's, gives the V and J calls here. The sample profile shows 200,000 to 300,000 distinct CDR3 sequences; 90% to 96% of them were found once. The ten largest clones represent 0.1% of the sample.

At the junction V is shortened by 7 bases and J by 9 bases; bases outside the gene matches: 7. CDR3 length: 15 amino acids, cysteine to phenylalanine. The sequence is cut down to CDR3 DNA, 45 bases in frame from base 1. Looking up the germline V gene yields CDR1 ENHRY and CDR2 SYGVKD. What the authors observed across the whole study: The TCR sequencing and HLA analysis was acknowledged to have included a relatively small number of individuals. No clonal expansion was detected in the CD4+ T cell repertoire of Susac syndrome patients.

Peripheral blood CD8+ and CD4+ T cells from healthy donors, Susac syndrome patients and multiple sclerosis patients were profiled by high-throughput TCR beta sequencing. Recently defined diagnostic criteria for definite or probable disease were met by the Susac syndrome patients. Bulk CD8+ and CD4+ T cells were purified by magnetic negative isolation, while CD8+ TEMRA cells were enriched using FACS. Blood was collected in EDTA tubes and processed within 24 hours, with PBMCs isolated through density gradient centrifugation. PBMCs intended for TCR sequencing were cryopreserved in liquid nitrogen and thawed later in a water bath at 37 degrees C. Purity of sorted or isolated CD4+, CD8+ and CD8+ TEMRA cells was at least 90%.

The rearranged chain carries TRBV10-3 and TRBJ2-2; TRBD2 aligns with 14 central bases. What was sequenced was CD4+ T cells from PBMCs. The source of this sequence is a human donor with Susac syndrome. The CDR3 has the sequence CAIKGGTSGSRELFF. The nucleotides are TGTGCCATCAAAGGGGGGACTAGCGGGAGCCGGGAGCTGTTTTTT.